A selection of T cell receptor beta chains follows, all from one sample in a study of T cell responses to AZD1222 COVID-19 vaccine. Method: immunoSEQ multiplex PCR; TCRdb's copy keeps in-frame clones and lacks some. The data show about 100,000 clones, roughly 84% seen once. Here the sequenced sample was peripheral blood, taken on day 0 of AZD1222 vaccination. These receptors were collected from an adult in good health. The CDR3 runs from the conserved cysteine through the conserved F or W. D genes are given only for firm matches. Clone size, where shown, is once, few, many, or a class for clones that have expanded.

TGTGCCAGCAGTTCGGCCAGGGGGCAGCTCGGTGACTATGGCTACACCTTC	CASSSARGQLGDYGYTF	17	once	TRBV28	TRBJ1-2	TRBD1
TGTGCCAGCAGCCAAGACCCGCCGGGACAGTATAGGCGTGGCTACACCTTC	CASSQDPPGQYRRGYTF	17	-	TRBV3-1/TRBV3-2	TRBJ1-2	TRBD1
TGTGCCAGCAGTGAATTTGAGAGGCAGGGGCGGAGATTCAGCACAGATACGCAGTATTTT	CASSEFERQGRRFSTDTQYF	20	once	TRBV6-1	TRBJ2-3	-
TGTGCCAGTAGTCCGGCAGAGAATGGCTACACCTTC	CASSPAENGYTF	12	-	TRBV19	TRBJ1-2	-
TGTGCCAGTAGTATAATTCCGGGGCAAGGAGAGACCCAGTACTTC	CASSIIPGQGETQYF	15	-	TRBV19	TRBJ2-5	-
TGTGCCAGCTCACGGTCGGTAGACATGAACACTGAAGCTTTCTTT	CASSRSVDMNTEAFF	15	-	TRBV18	TRBJ1-1	-
TGTGCCTGGAATAGGGGCTCATCTGAAGCTTTCTTT	CAWNRGSSEAFF	12	-	TRBV30	TRBJ1-1	-
TGTGCCAGTACCCAATCGCGCGGAAAGTACGTTCCTAACTATGGCTACACCTTC	CASTQSRGKYVPNYGYTF	18	-	TRBV19	TRBJ1-2	-
TGTGCCAGCAGTTACTCGACAGGGGGCGGAAAACTGTTTTTT	CASSYSTGGGKLFF	14	-	TRBV6-5	TRBJ1-4	TRBD1
TGTGCCAGCAGTTCCGGGAGGGGGCCACTCTACGAGCAGTACTTC	CASSSGRGPLYEQYF	15	-	TRBV6-5	TRBJ2-7	-
TGCAGCGTGGACAGGGATGGCTACACCTTC	CSVDRDGYTF	10	-	TRBV29-1	TRBJ1-2	TRBD1
TGTGCCAGCAGGCGAGGGGGGGTCACAGATACGCAGTATTTT	CASRRGGVTDTQYF	14	-	TRBV28	TRBJ2-3	-
TGTGCCAGCAGCGGGACAGCCAATAATCAGCCCCAGCATTTT	CASSGTANNQPQHF	14	few	TRBV2	TRBJ1-5	TRBD1
TGTGCCAGCAGTTCCTGGACAGGGGGACAGCCCCAGCATTTT	CASSSWTGGQPQHF	14	-	TRBV6-2/TRBV6-3	TRBJ1-5	TRBD1
TGTGCCAGCAGTTTTAAGAGCAATCAGCCCCAGCATTTT	CASSFKSNQPQHF	13	-	TRBV12-3/TRBV12-4	TRBJ1-5	-
TGTGCCAGCAGTTACCCGGGGGCCGTCGGATATGTTGAAGCTTTCTTT	CASSYPGAVGYVEAFF	16	-	TRBV6-5	TRBJ1-1	-
TGTGCCAGCAGCTTAGCCCCGGCCGGCATATATTTT	CASSLAPAGIYF	12	-	TRBV11-3	TRBJ1-3	-
TGTGCCAGTAACTATCCGACTGGGACTGAAGCTTTCTTT	CASNYPTGTEAFF	13	-	TRBV19	TRBJ1-1	-
TGTGCCAGCAGTAGAGAGGAGGGCGGTGAGCAGTTCTTC	CASSREEGGEQFF	13	-	TRBV6-4	TRBJ2-1	-
TGTGCCAGCAGCCAGACAGGGTTGAATCAGCCCCAGCATTTT	CASSQTGLNQPQHF	14	-	TRBV6-5	TRBJ1-5	TRBD1
TGTGCCAGCACCCGGACGGAAAAGTACGAGCAGTACTTC	CASTRTEKYEQYF	13	-	TRBV7-9	TRBJ2-7	-
TGTGCCAGCAGCCAGGAGGGGACGAAAAGGAACACTGAAGCTTTCTTT	CASSQEGTKRNTEAFF	16	-	TRBV7-2	TRBJ1-1	-
TGTGCCAGCAGAGGACAGGGAAGCGGCAATCAGCCCCAGCATTTT	CASRGQGSGNQPQHF	15	-	TRBV2	TRBJ1-5	TRBD1
TGTGCCAGCAGTCGGTTCGGGGAACAGGGTCAGCCCCAGCATTTT	CASSRFGEQGQPQHF	15	-	TRBV6-5	TRBJ1-5	-
TGTGCCAGCAGTCTCACTAGCGCCCCTAGCACAGATACGCAGTATTTT	CASSLTSAPSTDTQYF	16	-	TRBV4-2	TRBJ2-3	TRBD2
TGTGCCAGCTTATCTTACGGAGCTAACTATGGCTACACCTTC	CASLSYGANYGYTF	14	-	TRBV28	TRBJ1-2	-
TGTGCCAGCAGTTATGGGCCCACAGATCAGCCCCAGCATTTT	CASSYGPTDQPQHF	14	-	TRBV6-6	TRBJ1-5	-